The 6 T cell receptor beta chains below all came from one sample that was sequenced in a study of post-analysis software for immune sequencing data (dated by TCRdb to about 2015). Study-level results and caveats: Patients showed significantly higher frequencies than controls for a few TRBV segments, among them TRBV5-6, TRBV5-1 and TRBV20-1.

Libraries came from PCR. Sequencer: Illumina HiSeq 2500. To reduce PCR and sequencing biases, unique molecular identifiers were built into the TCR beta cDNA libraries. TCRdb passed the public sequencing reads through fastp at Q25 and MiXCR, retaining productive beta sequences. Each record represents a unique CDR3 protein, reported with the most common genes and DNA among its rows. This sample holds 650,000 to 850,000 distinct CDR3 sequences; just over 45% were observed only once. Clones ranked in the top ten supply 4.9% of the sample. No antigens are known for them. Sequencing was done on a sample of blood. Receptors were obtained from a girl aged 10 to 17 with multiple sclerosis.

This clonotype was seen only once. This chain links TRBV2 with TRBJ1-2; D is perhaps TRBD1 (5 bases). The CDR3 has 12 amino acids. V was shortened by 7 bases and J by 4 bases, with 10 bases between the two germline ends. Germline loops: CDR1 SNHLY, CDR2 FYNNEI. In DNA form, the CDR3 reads TGTGCCAGCAATGACAGAATCTATGGCTACACCTTC. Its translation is CASNDRIYGYTF.

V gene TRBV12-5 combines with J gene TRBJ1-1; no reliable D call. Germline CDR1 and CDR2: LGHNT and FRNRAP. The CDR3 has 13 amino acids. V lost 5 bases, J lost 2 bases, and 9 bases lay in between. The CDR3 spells CASGLGRNTEAFF. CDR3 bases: TGTGCTAGTGGTCTCGGCCGAAACACTGAAGCTTTCTTT.

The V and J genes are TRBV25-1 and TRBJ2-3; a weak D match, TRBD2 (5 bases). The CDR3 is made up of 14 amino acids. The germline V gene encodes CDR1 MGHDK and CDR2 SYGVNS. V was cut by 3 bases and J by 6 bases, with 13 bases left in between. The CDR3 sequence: CASSDPGLTDTQYF. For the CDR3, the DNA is TGTGCCAGCAGTGATCCCGGACTGACGGATACGCAGTATTTT.

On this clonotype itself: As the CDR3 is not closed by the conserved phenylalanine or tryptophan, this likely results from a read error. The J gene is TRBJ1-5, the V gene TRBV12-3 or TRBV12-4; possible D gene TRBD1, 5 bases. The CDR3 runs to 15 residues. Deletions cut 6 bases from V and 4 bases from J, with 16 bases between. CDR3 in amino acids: CASRTGLPGNQPQHL. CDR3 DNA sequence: TGTGCCAGCAGAACGGGACTCCCCGGGAATCAGCCCCAGCATTTG.

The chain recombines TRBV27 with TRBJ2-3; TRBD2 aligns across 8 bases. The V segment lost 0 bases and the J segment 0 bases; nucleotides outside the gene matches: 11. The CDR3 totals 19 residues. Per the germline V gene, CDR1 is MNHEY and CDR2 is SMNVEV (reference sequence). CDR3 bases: TGTGCCAGCAGTTTATCAACCCCCATTAGCGGGATCAGCACAGATACGCAGTATTTT. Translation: CASSLSTPISGISTDTQYF.

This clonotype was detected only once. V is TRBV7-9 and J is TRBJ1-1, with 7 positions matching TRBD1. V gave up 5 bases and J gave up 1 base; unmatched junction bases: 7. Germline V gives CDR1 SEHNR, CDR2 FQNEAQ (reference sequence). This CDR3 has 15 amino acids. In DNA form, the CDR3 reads TGTGCCAGCAGCCTAGAGACAGGGCAGAACACTGAAGCTTTCTTT. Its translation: CASSLETGQNTEAFF.